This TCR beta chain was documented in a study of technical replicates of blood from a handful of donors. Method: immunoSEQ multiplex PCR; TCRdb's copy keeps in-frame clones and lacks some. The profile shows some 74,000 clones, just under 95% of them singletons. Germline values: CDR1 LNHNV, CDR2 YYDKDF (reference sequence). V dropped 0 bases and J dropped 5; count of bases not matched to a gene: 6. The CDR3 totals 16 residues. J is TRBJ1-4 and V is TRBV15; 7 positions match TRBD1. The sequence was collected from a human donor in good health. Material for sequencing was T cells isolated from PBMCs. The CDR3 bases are TGTGCCACCAGCAGAGAGGGGACAGCTTCAAATGAAAAACTGTTTTTT. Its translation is CATSREGTASNEKLFF. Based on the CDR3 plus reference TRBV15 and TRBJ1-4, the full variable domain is DAMVIQNPRYQVTQFGKPVTLSCSQTLNHNVMYWYQQKSSQAPKLLFHYYDKDFNNEADTPDNFQSRRPNTSFCFLDIRSPGLGDTAMYLCATSREGTASNEKLFFGSGTQLSVL.